The 24 T cell receptor beta chains presented below share a single source sample, sequenced in a study of cytomegalovirus exposure and HLA in healthy donors. Clones were sequenced by immunoSEQ multiplex PCR, and TCRdb holds only the in-frame ones, with some missing. The repertoire holds about 130,000 clones, with approximately 82% as singletons. The specimen sequenced was PBMCs. All receptors derive from a young man in good health and CMV-seropositive.

V and J are TRBV4-1 and TRBJ1-5, with D perhaps TRBD1 (6 bases). CDR3 size: 19 residues. Looked up from germline, CDR1 is MGHRA and CDR2 is YSYEKL. Trimming stripped 0 bases from V and 3 bases from J, with 21 bases between. CDR3 sequence: CASSQDHRDVGISNQPQHF. DNA of the CDR3: TGCGCCAGCAGCCAAGATCACAGGGACGTCGGGATATCCAATCAGCCCCAGCATTTT.

The chain couples TRBV5-4 to TRBJ2-1; D is possibly TRBD2 (5 bases). CDR1 is SGHNT, CDR2 YYREEE, per germline (reference sequence). The length of the CDR3 is 15 residues. Trimming pared 4 bases from V and 6 bases from J, leaving 17 bases between. The CDR3 here is CASSPGLEVGNEQFF. The CDR3 nucleotides read TGTGCCAGCAGCCCCGGACTCGAGGTAGGCAATGAGCAGTTCTTC.

The V call is TRBV5-6, the J call TRBJ2-1; tentative D call: TRBD2 (5 bases). Trimming stripped 4 bases from V and 9 bases from J, with 8 bases between. CDR1 is SGHDT, CDR2 YYEEEE, per germline. This CDR3 is built from 11 residues. CDR3 in amino acids: CASSDTSEQFF. CDR3 in DNA: TGTGCCAGCAGCGATACTAGTGAGCAGTTCTTC.

The CDR3 DNA reads TGTGCCAGCAGCTCACCAGCGGGAGTAGGAGAGACCCAGTACTTC. Protein sequence: CASSSPAGVGETQYF. This chain connects TRBV7-2 to TRBJ2-5; 8 bases match TRBD2. Germline V CDR1 and CDR2: SGHTA, FQGNSA. With V trimmed by 4 bases and J by 4 bases, 8 bases remained unmatched. The CDR3 loop spans 15 amino acids.

The V and J genes are TRBV10-3 and TRBJ2-3; 7 bases agree with TRBD2. The CDR3 loop spans 15 amino acids. The V and J ends lost 0 bases and 4 bases, in that order; junction bases with no gene match: 4. Per germline, CDR1 ENHRY and CDR2 SYGVKD. The CDR3 coding sequence is TGTGCCATCAGTGAGTCCCAGCGGGACGCAGATACGCAGTATTTT. Translation gives CAISESQRDADTQYF.

The chain couples TRBV9 to TRBJ2-2, with TRBD2 matching 7 bases. CDR3 length: 15 residues. CDR1 is SGDLS and CDR2 is YYNGEE in the germline V gene. V dropped 3 bases and J dropped 6; count of bases not matched to a gene: 8. CDR3: CASSGRGSTAGELFF. The CDR3 DNA reads TGTGCCAGCAGCGGTCGCGGGAGTACGGCCGGGGAGCTGTTTTTT.

V gene TRBV11-2 combines with J gene TRBJ1-1, with 9 bases lining up with TRBD1. The V gene's germline CDR1 is SGHAT and CDR2 FQNNGV. The CDR3 consists of 16 residues. Germline trimming cut 0 bases from V and 4 bases from J; bases unmatched to any gene: 6. CDR3 nucleotide sequence: TGTGCCAGCAGCTTAGATCTGGGGACAGGGATCACTGAAGCTTTCTTT. Amino acid sequence: CASSLDLGTGITEAFF.

CDR3 sequence reads: CATSRGVTGTYEQYF. CDR3 sequence (DNA): TGTGCCACCAGCAGAGGAGTTACGGGGACCTACGAGCAGTACTTC. V gene TRBV15 combines with J gene TRBJ2-7; weak D call: TRBD2 (5 bases). V lost 1 base and J lost 2, with 12 bases in between. Germline V gives CDR1 LNHNV, CDR2 YYDKDF (reference sequence). The CDR3 has 15 amino acids. The whole variable domain, remainder taken from reference TRBV15 and TRBJ2-7, is DAMVIQNPRYQVTQFGKPVTLSCSQTLNHNVMYWYQQKSSQAPKLLFHYYDKDFNNEADTPDNFQSRRPNTSFCFLDIRSPGLGDTAMYLCATSRGVTGTYEQYFGPGTRLTVT.

The chain couples TRBV5-1 to TRBJ2-7, with D maybe TRBD2 (6 bases). This CDR3 is 14 amino acids long. V was trimmed by 6 bases and J by 0 bases, leaving 13 bases between them. Germline CDR1 reads SGHRS; CDR2 reads YFSETQ. CDR3 nucleotides: TGCGCCAGCAAGGTAGCGGCGCCCTCCTACGAGCAGTACTTC. Its translation: CASKVAAPSYEQYF.

The chain has TRBV7-9 and TRBJ1-1; a weak D match, TRBD1 (6 bases). V lost 1 base and J 1 base, leaving 7 bases between the germline ends. This CDR3 contains 14 residues. Germline V gene data show CDR1 as SEHNR and CDR2 as FQNEAQ (reference sequence). The CDR3 reads CASSLGQANTEAFF. CDR3 bases: TGTGCCAGCAGCTTAGGACAGGCGAACACTGAAGCTTTCTTT.

The gene calls are TRBV7-3 and TRBJ2-1; 14 bases are shared with TRBD2. Trimming removed 5 bases from V and 9 bases from J; junction bases left unmatched: 6. Germline V lookup: CDR1 SGHTA, CDR2 FQGTGA. This CDR3 spans 15 amino acids. CDR3 residues: CASSLTSGGAVEQFF. The CDR3, as DNA: TGTGCCAGCAGCCTGACTAGCGGGGGGGCGGTTGAGCAGTTCTTC.

The chain uses TRBV4-1 and TRBJ1-1; TRBD1 matches 7 bases. J lost 1 base, V lost 0 bases, and 5 bases had no gene match. The germline CDR1 and CDR2 sequences are MGHRA and YSYEKL. The CDR3 consists of 16 residues. CDR3 loop: CASSQEITGANTEAFF. The DNA for the CDR3 is TGCGCCAGCAGCCAAGAAATTACAGGGGCGAACACTGAAGCTTTCTTT.

The V and J genes are TRBV5-8 and TRBJ1-2, with 10 bases fitting TRBD1. The CDR3 is 14 residues long. The germline gives CDR1 SGHTS, CDR2 YDEGEE. After removal of 4 bases from V and 5 bases from J, the junction contained 5 bases not matched to a gene. The CDR3 here is CASSPGTGVYGYTF. The DNA of the CDR3 is TGTGCCAGCAGCCCCGGGACAGGGGTTTATGGCTACACCTTC.

V usage is TRBV5-1 and J usage is TRBJ1-2; D possibly corresponds to TRBD1 (5 bases). V lost 4 bases and J lost 4, with 11 bases in between. This CDR3 spans 13 amino acids. Germline V gene sequence: CDR1 SGHRS, CDR2 YFSETQ. CDR3 nucleotides: TGCGCCAGCAGCCTCGGGGGGATCTATGGCTACACCTTC. Translating gives CASSLGGIYGYTF.

The count of this clone is one. The chain has TRBV11-2 and TRBJ1-4; 11 bases are a match to TRBD1. This CDR3 is 17 amino acids long. Germline trimming cut 3 bases from V and 8 bases from J; bases unmatched to any gene: 11. Germline CDR1 is SGHAT and CDR2 is FQNNGV. The DNA for the CDR3 is TGTGCCAGCAGCTTGGGGGGACCCGGGACAGGGGGGGAAAAACTGTTTTTT. It yields the protein CASSLGGPGTGGEKLFF.

V gene TRBV11-1 combines with J gene TRBJ1-4; TRBD1 matches 7 bases. Germline-derived CDR1 and CDR2 are SGHAT and FQDESV (reference sequence). V lost 5 bases and J lost 4; bases outside the gene matches: 7. The CDR3 contains 15 residues. Written as DNA, the CDR3 is TGTGCCAGCAGCCAACCGGGACAGCTTAATGAAAAACTGTTTTTT. It encodes CASSQPGQLNEKLFF.

The chain joins TRBV7-3 to TRBJ1-5; the D gene is possibly TRBD1 (5 bases). The V end was cut by 0 bases, the J end by 3 bases, with 9 bases between. CDR3 length: 15 residues. CDR1 and CDR2 from the germline V gene are SGHTA and FQGTGA. CDR3 in amino acids: CASSLTGGDNQPQHF. The CDR3 DNA is TGTGCCAGCAGCTTAACGGGGGGGGACAATCAGCCCCAGCATTTT.

The rearrangement uses TRBV18 and TRBJ1-4; 9 bases map to TRBD1. V lost 2 bases and J lost 4; bases outside the gene matches: 11. From germline, CDR1 is KGHSH and CDR2 LQKENI. The CDR3 spans 18 residues. The CDR3 sequence is CASSPTYGTGSDNEKLFF. CDR3 DNA sequence: TGTGCCAGCTCACCAACTTATGGGACAGGGTCGGATAATGAAAAACTGTTTTTT.

The rearrangement links TRBV11-1 to TRBJ2-5; maybe TRBD1 (6 bases). The CDR3 consists of 15 residues. CDR1 is SGHAT and CDR2 is FQDESV in the germline V gene (reference sequence). The ends were cut back, 6 bases at V and 1 base at J, with 15 bases in the middle. The CDR3 loop reads CASSDSDRIQETQYF. The DNA for the CDR3 is TGTGCCAGCAGTGATTCGGACAGAATCCAAGAGACCCAGTACTTC.

The V call is TRBV4-2, the J call TRBJ1-5; 7 bases map to TRBD1. Germline-derived CDR1 and CDR2 are LGHNA and YNFKEQ. This CDR3 comprises 14 residues. Germline trimming cut 6 bases from V and 6 bases from J; bases unmatched to any gene: 8. The CDR3 protein is CASSPSTGFQPQHF. DNA for the CDR3: TGTGCCAGCAGTCCGTCGACAGGGTTTCAGCCCCAGCATTTT.

This clone was seen a single time. V usage is TRBV7-9 and J usage is TRBJ2-5; the match to TRBD2 covers 7 bases. This CDR3 is built from 14 residues. Germline V gene data show CDR1 as SEHNR and CDR2 as FQNEAQ (reference sequence). Unmatched junction bases numbered 4, after V lost 6 bases and J lost 0 bases. The CDR3 reads CASRNLADQETQYF. Here the CDR3 DNA reads TGTGCCAGCAGAAACCTAGCGGACCAAGAGACCCAGTACTTC.

The chain carries TRBV4-2 and TRBJ2-2; D is unresolved. Between the trimmed V and J ends, which lost 0 bases and 6 bases, there was a span of 8 bases. The V gene's germline CDR1 is LGHNA and CDR2 YNFKEQ. This CDR3 contains 14 residues. CDR3 region: CASSQDKSAGELFF. The CDR3 DNA is TGTGCCAGCAGCCAAGACAAGAGTGCCGGGGAGCTGTTTTTT.

The chain recombines TRBV27 with TRBJ1-5; D gene unclear. Trimming shortened V by 5 bases and J by 0 bases, and 5 bases separated the two germline ends. Germline V gene lookup returns CDR1 MNHEY and CDR2 SMNVEV (reference sequence). The CDR3 contains 13 residues. CDR3 in DNA: TGTGCCAGCAGTCCAGATAGCAATCAGCCCCAGCATTTT. Translated: CASSPDSNQPQHF.

The V and J genes are TRBV7-2 and TRBJ2-5, with 12 bases matching TRBD1. V was pared by 0 bases and J by 4 bases, with 18 bases of the junction left unmatched. The germline gives CDR1 SGHTA, CDR2 FQGNSA. CDR3 length equals 21 residues. As DNA, the CDR3 is TGTGCCAGCAGCTTAGCATTTGGATTGGGACAGGGGGCTACGAGGTTAGAGACCCAGTACTTC. It is translated as CASSLAFGLGQGATRLETQYF. The full variable domain, its missing parts supplied by reference TRBV7-2 and TRBJ2-5, is GAGVSQSPSNKVTEKGKDVELRCDPISGHTALYWYRQSLGQGLEFLIYFQGNSAPDKSGLPSDRFSAERTGGSVSTLTIQRTQQEDSAVYLCASSLAFGLGQGATRLETQYFGPGTRLLVL.